This T cell receptor beta chain was retrieved from a study of shared clonotypes between healthy human individuals. On the study more broadly: The donor pool was made up of two women and a few men aged 18 to 49.

Running of the assay took place at deep level. Assay used: immunoSEQ multiplex PCR; TCRdb lists only in-frame clones, some missing. The data contain more than 2,000,000 clones, around 94% of them singletons. In regard to this clone: This CDR3 is also generated by other DNA sequences in the sample.

Per the germline V gene, CDR1 is SGDLS and CDR2 is YYNGEE. The CDR3 contains 14 residues. V shed 0 bases and J shed 0 bases, with 6 bases lying between them. The chain has TRBV9 and TRBJ1-2; D not certain. The TCR comes from a man younger than 35 in good health. The sample was naive CD4+ T cells sorted from blood. Subset denoted: CD45RA+ positively selected. The CDR3 coding sequence is TGTGCCAGCAGCGTAGGTGGCGCTAACTATGGCTACACCTTC. Amino acid sequence: CASSVGGANYGYTF.